The 4 T cell receptor beta chains reported below all come from one sample, sequenced in a study of radiotherapy plus CTLA-4 blockade in lung cancer. The table came from immunoSEQ multiplex PCR; TCRdb's copy has only in-frame clones and leaves some out. The table lists about 99,000 clones, around nine tenths of them singletons. Sequenced material: peripheral blood, taken from a patient treated with radiotherapy plus ipilimumab. These receptor sequences come from a human donor with non-small cell lung cancer that progressed on radiotherapy plus ipilimumab.

The chain couples TRBV5-4 to TRBJ2-5; D perhaps matches TRBD1 (5 bases). The CDR3 covers 14 residues. Per the germline V gene, CDR1 is SGHNT and CDR2 is YYREEE (reference sequence). Trimming shortened V by 3 bases and J by 4 bases, and 13 bases separated the two germline ends. The CDR3 DNA is TGTGCCAGCAGCTATCGACAGACCCTAGAGACCCAGTACTTC. It is translated as CASSYRQTLETQYF.

The V gene is TRBV11-3, the J gene TRBJ1-1; D perhaps matches TRBD1 (5 bases). The CDR3 runs 14 residues. Trimming pared 6 bases from V and 0 bases from J, leaving 11 bases between. Germline V gene sequence: CDR1 SGHNT, CDR2 YENEEA. CDR3 amino acids: CASRTESMNTEAFF. Here the CDR3 DNA reads TGTGCCAGCAGGACAGAGTCTATGAACACTGAAGCTTTCTTT. The complete variable domain, with remaining parts taken from reference TRBV11-3 and TRBJ1-1, reads EAGVVQSPRYKIIEKKQPVAFWCNPISGHNTLYWYLQNLGQGPELLIRYENEEAVDDSQLPKDRFSAERLKGVDSTLKIQPAELGDSAVYLCASRTESMNTEAFFGQGTRLTVV.

This chain joins TRBV5-1 and TRBJ1-1; no firm D call. The germline V gene encodes CDR1 SGHRS and CDR2 YFSETQ. Trimming took off 0 bases at V and 3 bases at J, with 9 bases between the two ends. There are 14 residues in the CDR3. The CDR3 sequence: CASSLGNGDTEAFF. In nucleotides, the CDR3 is TGCGCCAGCAGCTTGGGGAACGGGGACACTGAAGCTTTCTTT.

This chain uses TRBV11-3 with TRBJ2-1; 7 bases fit TRBD1. This CDR3 is 16 amino acids long. CDR1 SGHNT and CDR2 YENEEA come from the germline V gene. J lost 0 bases, V lost 5 bases, and 7 bases had no gene match. Here the CDR3 DNA reads TGTGCCAGCAGCAGACGCCGGGACAGCTCCTACAATGAGCAGTTCTTC. The encoded protein is CASSRRRDSSYNEQFF.